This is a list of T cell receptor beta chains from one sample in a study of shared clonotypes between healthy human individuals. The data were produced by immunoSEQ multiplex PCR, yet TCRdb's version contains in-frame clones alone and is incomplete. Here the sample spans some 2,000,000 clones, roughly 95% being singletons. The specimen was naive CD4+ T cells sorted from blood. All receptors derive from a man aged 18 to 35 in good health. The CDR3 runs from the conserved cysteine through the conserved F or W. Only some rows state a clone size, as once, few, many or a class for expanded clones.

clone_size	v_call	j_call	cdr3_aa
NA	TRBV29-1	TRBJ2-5	CSVDPGLPQYF
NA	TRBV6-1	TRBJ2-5	CASSVQGIETQYF
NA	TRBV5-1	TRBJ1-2	CASSLRNLQGYGYTF
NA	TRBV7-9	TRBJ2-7	CASSLSSSYEQYF
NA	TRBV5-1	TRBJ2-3	CASSFPSSTDTQYF
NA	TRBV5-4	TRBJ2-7	CASSSKQSYEQYF
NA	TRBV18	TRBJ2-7	CASSPPNRAQGYEQYF
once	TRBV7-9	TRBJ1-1	CASSLTDRGWNTEAFF
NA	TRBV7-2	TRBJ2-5	CASSIRAGRETQYF
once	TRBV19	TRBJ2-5	CASSSGTSRETQYF
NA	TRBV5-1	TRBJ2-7	CASSKGPPGQPYEQYF
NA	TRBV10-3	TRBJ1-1	CASVEGMNTEAFF
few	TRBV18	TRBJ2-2	CASSRSRGTSRTGELFF
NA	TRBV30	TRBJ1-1	CAWSGLSGAFF
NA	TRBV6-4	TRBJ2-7	CASSQDPGGEQYF
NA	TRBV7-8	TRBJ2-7	CASRQTGTGGYEQYF
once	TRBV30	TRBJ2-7	CAWSRVTGQYF
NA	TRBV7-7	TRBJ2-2	CASSSSGAGTGELFF
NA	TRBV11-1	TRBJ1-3	CASSLTGPPLSGNTIYF
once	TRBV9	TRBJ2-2	CASSPQTGSNTGELFF
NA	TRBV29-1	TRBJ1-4	CSVGEGATNEKLFF
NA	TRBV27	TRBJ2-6	CASSTTGHGANVLTF
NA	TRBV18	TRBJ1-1	CASSRDRSDTEAFF
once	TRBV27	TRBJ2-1	CASNPQGGEQFF
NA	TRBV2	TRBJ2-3	CASNPDIGTDTQYF
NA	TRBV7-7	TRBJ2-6	CASSPTAFSGANVLTF
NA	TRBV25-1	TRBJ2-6	CASSGPGGSPSGANVLTF
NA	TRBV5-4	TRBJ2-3	CASSGPPSGSTDTQYF
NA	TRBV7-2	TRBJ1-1	CASSPPGRVNTEAFF
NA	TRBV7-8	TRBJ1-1	CASSPLAGAYLANTEAFF
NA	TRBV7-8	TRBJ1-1	CASSLVGGAGVGTEAFF
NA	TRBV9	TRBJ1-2	CASSLTGAGYTF
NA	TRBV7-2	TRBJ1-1	CASSLSGVNTEAFF
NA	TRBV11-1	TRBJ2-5	CASSGRDRKETQYF
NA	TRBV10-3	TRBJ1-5	CAISDGQGGNQPQHF
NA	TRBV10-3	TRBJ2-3	CAISEGVGDTQYF
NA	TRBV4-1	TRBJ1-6	CASSQWTGPMSPLHF
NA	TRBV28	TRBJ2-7	CASSSKSTLHSYEQYF
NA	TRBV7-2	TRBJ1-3	CASSLDGSSGNTIYF
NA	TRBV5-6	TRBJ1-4	CASSLEGKATNEKLFF
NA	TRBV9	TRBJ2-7	CASSVGPGVGTYEQYF
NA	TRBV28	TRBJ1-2	CASSSGQGDGYTF
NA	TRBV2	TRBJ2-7	CASSERSGGIYEQYF
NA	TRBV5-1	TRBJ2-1	CASSARAGSYNEQFF
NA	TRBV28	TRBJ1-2	CASNYPKGGQGFYGYTF
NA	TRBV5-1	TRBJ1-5	CASIQVNQPQHF
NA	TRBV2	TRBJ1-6	CASRGSGITYNSPLHF
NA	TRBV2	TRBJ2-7	CASRGSYEQYF
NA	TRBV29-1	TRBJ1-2	CSVAEGHTAGYTF
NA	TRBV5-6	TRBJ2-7	CASSLRTSGTSSYEQYF
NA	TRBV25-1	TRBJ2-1	CASSYRVREQFF
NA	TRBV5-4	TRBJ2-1	CASSWGEVSNEQFF
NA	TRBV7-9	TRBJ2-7	CASSIRTGAYEQYF
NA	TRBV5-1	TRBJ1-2	CASSSAGGTLANYGYTF
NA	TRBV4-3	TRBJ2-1	CASSQWTSGYNEQFF